The rows below give T cell receptor beta chains drawn from one sample of a study of breast tumors, draining lymph nodes, adjacent tissues. TCRdb reprocessed the multiplex PCR reads via MiXCR and lists one record per CDR3 protein. The table includes roughly 130,000 distinct CDR3 sequences, approximately 30% detected once. Sequencing was carried out using axillary lymph node tissue. The origin of the receptors is a female donor with breast cancer. Some clones in this sample may be carry-over from other donors' samples. CDR3s include the opening cysteine and the closing phenylalanine or tryptophan. D genes are given only for firm matches. Clone size is given for some rows only: seen once, a few or many times, or a class if the clone is expanded.

V gene	D gene	clone size	J gene	CDR3 protein	CDR3 DNA
TRBV19	NA	many	TRBJ1-5	CASRDTGLSGQPQHF	TGTGCCAGTAGAGATACAGGGCTAAGCGGGCAGCCCCAGCATTTT
TRBV27	TRBD1	NA	TRBJ2-2	CASRQRQGSGTGELFF	TGTGCCAGCAGGCAACGACAGGGATCGGGCACCGGGGAGCTGTTTTTT
TRBV20-1	TRBD2	NA	TRBJ2-7	CSGDGTNGDTQYF	TGCAGCGGGGACGGGACTAACGGAGATACGCAGTACTTC
TRBV5-6	NA	many	TRBJ2-5	CASSWGSRGTQYF	TGTGCCAGCAGCTGGGGCAGCCGGGGGACCCAGTACTTC
TRBV6-6	TRBD2	few	TRBJ2-3	CASSHRTAGAVTDTQYF	TGTGCCAGCAGTCACCGGACAGCGGGGGCCGTCACAGATACGCAGTATTTT
TRBV7-6	TRBD1	NA	TRBJ2-5	CASSLDGTDSGTETQYF	TGTGCCAGCAGCTTAGACGGGACAGACTCTGGAACGGAGACCCAGTACTTC
TRBV15	NA	many	TRBJ2-5	CATSRDDKETQYF	TGTGCCACCAGCAGAGATGATAAAGAGACCCAGTACTTC
TRBV19	NA	NA	TRBJ1-1	CASSIVKLGRNTEAFF	TGTGCCAGTAGTATAGTGAAGTTAGGGAGGAACACTGAAGCTTTCTTT
TRBV19	NA	many	TRBJ2-6	CASTPRRDSGANVLTF	TGTGCCAGTACGCCACGACGGGACTCTGGGGCCAACGTCCTGACTTTC
TRBV5-1	TRBD1	few	TRBJ1-1	CASSSTGGWTEAFF	TGCGCCAGCAGCTCGACAGGGGGCTGGACTGAAGCTTTCTTT
TRBV5-1	NA	many	TRBJ1-2	CASSLRTGTSGYGYTF	TGCGCCAGCAGCTTGAGGACGGGGACAAGTGGCTATGGCTACACCTTC
TRBV19	TRBD2	NA	TRBJ2-3	CASSIPSGGLSEQYF	TGTGCCAGTAGTATTCCCAGCGGGGGGCTCAGTGAGCAGTATTTT
TRBV5-1	TRBD1	many	TRBJ1-4	CASRRQGAPNEKLFF	TGCGCCAGCAGACGCCAGGGGGCACCTAATGAAAAACTGTTTTTT
TRBV7-2	NA	many	TRBJ2-3	CASSQEGVDTQYF	TGTGCCAGCAGCCAAGAGGGCGTCGATACGCAGTATTTT
TRBV7-7	NA	few	TRBJ1-1	CASSQTENTEAFF	TGTGCTAGCAGCCAGACAGAGAACACTGAAGCTTTCTTT
TRBV6-5	NA	few	TRBJ2-3	CASSHSGRPTDTQYF	TGTGCCAGCAGTCACTCAGGCAGGCCCACAGATACGCAGTATTTT
TRBV2	NA	many	TRBJ1-6	CAEGPRSYNSPLHF	TGTGCCGAGGGACCCAGGAGCTATAATTCACCCCTCCACTTT
TRBV5-4	NA	many	TRBJ2-1	CASSGESSSYNEQFF	TGTGCCAGCAGCGGGGAATCGAGCTCCTACAATGAGCAGTTCTTC
TRBV29-1	NA	NA	TRBJ1-4	CSVTGTTNEKLFF	TGCAGCGTCACGGGGACAACTAATGAAAAACTGTTTTTT
TRBV30	TRBD1	many	TRBJ1-5	CAWSVPMNRYRGGNQPQHF	TGTGCCTGGAGTGTACCGATGAACCGATACAGGGGAGGCAATCAGCCCCAGCATTTT
TRBV5-1	TRBD1	many	TRBJ1-2	CASRTGGANYGYTF	TGCGCCAGCAGGACAGGGGGCGCGAACTATGGCTACACCTTC
TRBV6-5	TRBD1	many	TRBJ1-2	CASSYKGQRKRSNYGYTF	TGTGCCAGCAGTTACAAGGGACAGAGAAAACGTTCTAACTATGGCTACACCTTC
TRBV5-1	NA	many	TRBJ1-6	CASSYQGGNNSPLHF	TGCGCCAGCAGCTACCAGGGCGGTAATAATTCACCCCTCCACTTT
TRBV5-1	NA	many	TRBJ2-1	CASSLEHHSYNEQFF	TGCGCCAGCAGCTTGGAACATCACTCCTACAATGAGCAGTTCTTC
TRBV7-9	TRBD2	many	TRBJ2-1	CASSSGPSGGHYNEQFF	TGTGCCAGCAGCTCCGGTCCTAGCGGGGGGCACTACAATGAGCAGTTCTTC
TRBV7-3	TRBD2	NA	TRBJ2-5	CASSFGAGGRETQYF	TGTGCCAGCAGCTTTGGGGCGGGGGGGCGCGAGACCCAGTACTTC
TRBV6-5	TRBD2	many	TRBJ2-3	CASSTAGLAGAGDTQYF	TGTGCCAGCAGCACCGCCGGGCTAGCGGGGGCAGGAGATACGCAGTATTTT
TRBV2	NA	NA	TRBJ2-2	CASSARPGELFF	TGTGCCAGCAGTGCCCGACCCGGGGAGCTGTTTTTT
TRBV28	NA	NA	TRBJ1-1	CASRIWGGGNTEAFF	TGTGCCAGCAGGATTTGGGGGGGAGGGAACACTGAAGCTTTCTTT
TRBV5-1	NA	few	TRBJ1-1	CASSLEGVWAFF	TGCGCCAGCAGCTTGGAGGGGGTTTGGGCTTTCTTT
TRBV6-2/TRBV6-3	TRBD1	NA	TRBJ1-1	CASSRPGGTEAFF	TGTGCCAGCAGTAGGCCAGGGGGCACTGAAGCTTTCTTT
TRBV5-5	NA	few	TRBJ1-2	CASSLAQASGGYTF	TGTGCCAGCAGCCTTGCCCAGGCATCGGGAGGCTACACCTTC
TRBV28	NA	many	TRBJ1-2	CASSTGDIGYGYTF	TGTGCCAGCAGCACCGGGGACATCGGCTATGGCTACACCTTC
TRBV24-1	NA	once	TRBJ2-3	CATRDGGTDTQYF	TGTGCCACCAGAGACGGGGGTACAGATACGCAGTATTTT
TRBV10-3	TRBD1	NA	TRBJ1-2	CAIRGTGGGYTF	TGTGCCATCAGAGGGACAGGGGGCGGCTACACCTTC
TRBV5-4	NA	many	TRBJ1-2	CASSPAGAMYGYTF	TGTGCCAGCAGCCCAGCAGGGGCGATGTATGGCTACACCTTC
TRBV30	NA	many	TRBJ1-2	CAWLQVYGYTF	TGTGCCTGGTTACAGGTCTATGGCTACACCTTC
TRBV7-9	NA	many	TRBJ1-5	CASSLGQGLASNQPQHF	TGTGCCAGCAGCTTGGGGCAGGGGTTAGCTAGCAATCAGCCCCAGCATTTT
TRBV20-1	NA	NA	TRBJ1-2	CSARLRDNYGYTF	TGCAGTGCTAGACTAAGGGATAACTATGGCTACACCTTC
TRBV3-1	NA	NA	TRBJ1-1	CASSHGHLNTEAFF	TGTGCCAGCAGCCACGGACACCTGAACACTGAAGCTTTCTTT